This TCR beta chain was captured by sequencing in a study of cytomegalovirus exposure and HLA in healthy donors. As regards this clone: The antigen remains unidentified.

PCR used 60 Vbeta primers and 13 Jbeta primers. The table came from immunoSEQ multiplex PCR; TCRdb's copy has only in-frame clones and leaves some out. The repertoire holds tens of thousands of clones, with 60% to 80% as singletons. Points from the study as a whole: V- and J-gene trimming in TCR beta was tied to a missense DCLRE1C variant by an analysis performed later.

Germline CDR1 and CDR2: MNHEY and SVGAGI. Trimming at V came to 7 bases and at J to 8 bases, leaving 4 bases not matched to a gene. The CDR3 length is 12 residues. This TCR came from a man aged 35-49 years in good health and CMV-seronegative. The chain employs TRBV6-5 and TRBJ2-1; TRBD2 matches 8 bases. The source material was PBMCs. CDR3 nucleotides: TGTGCCAGCACCCTCGGGGGGGATGAGCAGTTCTTC. Encoded protein: CASTLGGDEQFF.